The next 6 T cell receptor beta chains were all read from a single sample in a study of identical twins. TCRdb re-called the 5' RACE reads through MiXCR, storing one row per CDR3 protein. This repertoire shows roughly 220,000 distinct CDR3 sequences, approximately 5.9% found once; its top ten account for approximately 14%. The same data also contributed to another study, on T cells expressing NK-cell markers.

The sample consisted of CD8+ T cells sorted from blood. These receptors came from a woman aged 18-29 years in good health.

This chain links TRBV7-9 with TRBJ2-4, with D perhaps matching TRBD1 or TRBD2 (6 bases each). Trimming took 2 bases from V and 8 from J, leaving 13 bases between them. The CDR3 is 14 residues long. Per the germline V gene, CDR1 is SEHNR and CDR2 is FQNEAQ (reference sequence). CDR3 nucleotide sequence: TGTGCCAGCAGCTTAATTCGGAGGGGGGACATTCAGTACTTC. Protein sequence: CASSLIRRGDIQYF. Drawing the rest from reference TRBV7-9 and TRBJ2-4, the complete variable domain is DTGVSQNPRHKITKRGQNVTFRCDPISEHNRLYWYRQTLGQGPEFLTYFQNEAQLEKSRLLSDRFSAERPKGSFSTLEIQRTEQGDSAMYLCASSLIRRGDIQYFGAGTRLSVL.

V usage is TRBV27 and J usage is TRBJ2-6, with TRBD1 matching 9 bases. The CDR3 covers 16 residues. The germline CDR1 and CDR2 sequences are MNHEY and SMNVEV (reference sequence). V dropped 6 bases and J dropped 2; count of bases not matched to a gene: 5. The DNA for the CDR3 is TGTGCCAGCAGGTTCACAGGGGGCGCTGGGGCCAACGTCCTGACTTTC. It specifies CASRFTGGAGANVLTF.

This clonotype turned up a few times. This sequence joins TRBV7-3 and TRBJ2-3; TRBD2 matches 12 bases. This CDR3 region has 14 residues. From germline, CDR1 is SGHTA and CDR2 FQGTGA. The junction had 8 bases not matched to a gene; V was cut back by 5 bases and J by 11 bases. In nucleotides, the CDR3 is TGTGCCAGCAGCCCTAGCGGGGGGGTTGAGAAGCAGTATTTT. Translating it yields CASSPSGGVEKQYF.

This clonotype has a count of ten or more. This chain joins TRBV28 and TRBJ1-2; possibly TRBD1 for D (5 bases). This CDR3 spans 13 amino acids. V lost 8 bases and J 8 bases, leaving 18 bases between the germline ends. CDR1 is MDHEN, CDR2 SYDVKM, per germline. The CDR3 nucleotides read TGTGCCAGCTCCTTAGGGGCTACACCCGGCTACACCTTC. Translating gives CASSLGATPGYTF.

The V gene is TRBV19, the J gene TRBJ2-7; the D call may be TRBD1 or TRBD2 (5 bases each). Trimming stripped 5 bases from V and 5 bases from J, with 19 bases between. The CDR3 has 15 residues. Germline loops: CDR1 LNHDA, CDR2 SQIVND (reference sequence). The CDR3 here is CASSYLGTMVDEQYF. The CDR3 nucleotides read TGTGCCAGTAGTTACCTAGGGACGATGGTCGACGAGCAGTACTTC.

The table lists this clonotype with a few counts. V gene TRBV29-1 combines with J gene TRBJ2-1, with D perhaps given as TRBD1 or TRBD2 (5 bases each). V was trimmed by 5 bases and J by 9 bases, leaving 17 bases between them. CDR1 and CDR2 from the germline V gene are SQVTM and ANQGSEA. The CDR3 runs to 13 residues. The CDR3 spells CSVWVDSGTEQFF. CDR3 DNA: TGCAGCGTTTGGGTGGACTCTGGGACTGAGCAGTTCTTC.